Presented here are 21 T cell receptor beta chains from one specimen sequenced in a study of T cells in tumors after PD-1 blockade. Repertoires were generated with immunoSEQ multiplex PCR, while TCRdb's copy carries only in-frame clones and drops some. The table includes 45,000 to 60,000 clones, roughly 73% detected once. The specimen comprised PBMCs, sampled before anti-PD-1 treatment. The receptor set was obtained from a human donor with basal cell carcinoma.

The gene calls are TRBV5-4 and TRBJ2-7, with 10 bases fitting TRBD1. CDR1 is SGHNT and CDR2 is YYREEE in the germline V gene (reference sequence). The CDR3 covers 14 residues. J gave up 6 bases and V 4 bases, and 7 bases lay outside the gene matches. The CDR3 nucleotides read TGTGCCAGCAGCATCCGACAGGGGGCATTCGAGCAGTACTTC. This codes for CASSIRQGAFEQYF.

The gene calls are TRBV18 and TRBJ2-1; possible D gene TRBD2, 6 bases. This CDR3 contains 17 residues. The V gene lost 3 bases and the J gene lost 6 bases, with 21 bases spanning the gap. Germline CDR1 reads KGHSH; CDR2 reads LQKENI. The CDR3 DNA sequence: TGTGCCAGCTCACCGAGCCGGGGCGGGGACGGGACCAATGAGCAGTTCTTC. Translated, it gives CASSPSRGGDGTNEQFF.

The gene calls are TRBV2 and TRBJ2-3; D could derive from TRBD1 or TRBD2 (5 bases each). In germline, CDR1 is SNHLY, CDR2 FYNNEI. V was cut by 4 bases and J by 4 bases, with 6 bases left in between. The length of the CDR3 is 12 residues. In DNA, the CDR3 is TGTGCCAGCAGTGTGGGGGCAGATACGCAGTATTTT. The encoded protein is CASSVGADTQYF.

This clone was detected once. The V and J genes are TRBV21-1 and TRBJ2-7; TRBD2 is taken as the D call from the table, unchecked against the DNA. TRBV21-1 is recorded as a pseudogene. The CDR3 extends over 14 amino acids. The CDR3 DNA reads TGTGCCAGCACCCGGGGGGCGACCTCCTACGAGCAGTACTTC. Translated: CASTRGATSYEQYF.

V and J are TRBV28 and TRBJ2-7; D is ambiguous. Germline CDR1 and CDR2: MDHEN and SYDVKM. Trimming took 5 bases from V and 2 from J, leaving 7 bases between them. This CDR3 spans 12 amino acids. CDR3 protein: CASSLRTYEQYF. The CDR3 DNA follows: TGTGCCAGCAGTCTGAGAACCTACGAGCAGTACTTC.

In DNA, the CDR3 is TGTGCCAGCAGCGGGGACTTCAACTCTGGAAACACCATATATTTT. This encodes CASSGDFNSGNTIYF. V gene TRBV6-5 combines with J gene TRBJ1-3; maybe TRBD1 (5 bases). V was shortened by 6 bases and J by 0 bases, with 12 bases between the two germline ends. The germline CDR1 and CDR2 sequences are MNHEY and SVGAGI. The CDR3 has 15 amino acids.

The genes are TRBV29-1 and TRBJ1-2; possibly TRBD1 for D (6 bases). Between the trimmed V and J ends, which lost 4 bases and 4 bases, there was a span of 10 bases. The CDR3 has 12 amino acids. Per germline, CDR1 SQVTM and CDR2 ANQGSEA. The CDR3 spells CSVGGQLYGYTF. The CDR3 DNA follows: TGCAGCGTTGGAGGACAGCTCTATGGCTACACCTTC.

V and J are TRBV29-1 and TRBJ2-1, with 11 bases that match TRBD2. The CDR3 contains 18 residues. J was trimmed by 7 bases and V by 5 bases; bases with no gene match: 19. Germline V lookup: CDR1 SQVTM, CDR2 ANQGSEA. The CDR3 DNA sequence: TGCAGCGTTACCGGGACTAGCGGATTCCAGGGACGCCGGAATGAGCAGTTCTTC. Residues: CSVTGTSGFQGRRNEQFF.

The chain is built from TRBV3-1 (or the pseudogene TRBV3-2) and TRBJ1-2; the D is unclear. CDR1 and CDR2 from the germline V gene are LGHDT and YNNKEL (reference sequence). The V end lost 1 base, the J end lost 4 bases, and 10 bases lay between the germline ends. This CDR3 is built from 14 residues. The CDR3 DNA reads TGTGCCAGCAGCCAAGTCGGGAGCCTCTATGGCTACACCTTC. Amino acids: CASSQVGSLYGYTF.

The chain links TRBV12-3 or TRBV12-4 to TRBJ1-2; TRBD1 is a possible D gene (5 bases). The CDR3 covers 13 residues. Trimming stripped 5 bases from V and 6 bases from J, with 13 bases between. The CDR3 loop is CASSHTGGNGYTF. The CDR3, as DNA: TGTGCCAGCAGTCATACGGGGGGAAATGGCTACACCTTC.

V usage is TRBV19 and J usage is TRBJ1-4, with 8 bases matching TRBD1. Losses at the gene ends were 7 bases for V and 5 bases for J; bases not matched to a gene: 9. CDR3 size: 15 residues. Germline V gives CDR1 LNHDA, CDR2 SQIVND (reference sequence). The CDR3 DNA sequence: TGTGCCAGTAACCCGGGACAGGTGCCAAATGAAAAACTGTTTTTT. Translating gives CASNPGQVPNEKLFF.

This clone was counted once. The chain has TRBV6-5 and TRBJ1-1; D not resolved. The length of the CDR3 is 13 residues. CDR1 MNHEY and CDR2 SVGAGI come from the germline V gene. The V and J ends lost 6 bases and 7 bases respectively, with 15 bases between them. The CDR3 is CASRTMDVYEAFF. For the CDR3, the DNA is TGTGCCAGCAGGACTATGGACGTTTATGAAGCTTTCTTT.

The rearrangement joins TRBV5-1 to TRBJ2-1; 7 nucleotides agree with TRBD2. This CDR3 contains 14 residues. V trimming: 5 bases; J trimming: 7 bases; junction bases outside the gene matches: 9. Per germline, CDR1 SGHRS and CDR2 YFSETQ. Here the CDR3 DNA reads TGCGCCAGCAGTCCCGTTCTAGCGGCGAATGAGCAGTTCTTC. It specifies CASSPVLAANEQFF. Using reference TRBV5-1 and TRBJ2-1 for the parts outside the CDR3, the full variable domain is KAGVTQTPRYLIKTRGQQVTLSCSPISGHRSVSWYQQTPGQGLQFLFEYFSETQRNKGNFPGRFSGRQFSNSRSEMNVSTLELGDSALYLCASSPVLAANEQFFGPGTRLTVL.

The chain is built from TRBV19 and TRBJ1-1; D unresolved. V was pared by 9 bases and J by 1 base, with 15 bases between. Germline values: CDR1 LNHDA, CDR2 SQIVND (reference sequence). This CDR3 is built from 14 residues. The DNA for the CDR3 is TGTGCCAGCGAGGTCAAAGGACCGAACACTGAAGCTTTCTTT. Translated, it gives CASEVKGPNTEAFF.

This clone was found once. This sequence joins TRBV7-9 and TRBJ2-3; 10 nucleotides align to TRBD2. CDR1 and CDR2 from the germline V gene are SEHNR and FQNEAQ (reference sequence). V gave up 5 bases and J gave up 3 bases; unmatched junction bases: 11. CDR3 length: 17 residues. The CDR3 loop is CASSPLELAGRTDTQYF. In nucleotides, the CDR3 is TGTGCCAGCAGCCCGCTTGAACTAGCGGGGCGGACAGATACGCAGTATTTT.

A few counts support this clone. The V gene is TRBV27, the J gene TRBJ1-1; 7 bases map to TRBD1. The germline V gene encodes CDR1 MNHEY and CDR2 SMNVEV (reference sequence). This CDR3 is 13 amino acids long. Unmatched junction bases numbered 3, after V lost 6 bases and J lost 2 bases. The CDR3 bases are TGTGCCAGCAGGTACAGGGGAAACACTGAAGCTTTCTTT. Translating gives CASRYRGNTEAFF.

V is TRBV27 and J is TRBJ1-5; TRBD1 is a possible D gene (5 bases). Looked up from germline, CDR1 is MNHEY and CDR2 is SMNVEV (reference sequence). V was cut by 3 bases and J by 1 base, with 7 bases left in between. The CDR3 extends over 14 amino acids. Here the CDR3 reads CASSLGGSNQPQHF. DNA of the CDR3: TGTGCCAGCAGTTTGGGGGGGAGCAATCAGCCCCAGCATTTT.

The CDR3 DNA reads as TGTGCCAGCAGCTTAGGACAGGGCACTGAAGCTTTCTTT. Encoded protein: CASSLGQGTEAFF. The chain combines TRBV7-9 with TRBJ1-1, with TRBD1 matching 7 bases. Looked up from germline, CDR1 is SEHNR and CDR2 is FQNEAQ (reference sequence). CDR3 size: 13 residues. V gave up 1 base and J gave up 4 bases; unmatched junction bases: 0.

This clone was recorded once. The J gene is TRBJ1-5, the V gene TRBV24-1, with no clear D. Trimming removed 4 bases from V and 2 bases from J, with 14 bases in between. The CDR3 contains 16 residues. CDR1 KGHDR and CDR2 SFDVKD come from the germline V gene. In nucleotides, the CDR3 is TGTGCCACCAGTGAAAGCACCGGAATGGGCAATCAGCCCCAGCATTTT. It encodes CATSESTGMGNQPQHF.

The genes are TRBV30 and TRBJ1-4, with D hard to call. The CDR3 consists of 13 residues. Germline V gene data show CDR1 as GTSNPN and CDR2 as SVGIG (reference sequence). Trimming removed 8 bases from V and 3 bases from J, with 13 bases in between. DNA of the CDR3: TGTGCCATCCAAAATTTCGCTAATGAAAAACTGTTTTTT. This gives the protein CAIQNFANEKLFF. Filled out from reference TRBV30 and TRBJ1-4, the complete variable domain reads SQTIHQWPATLVQPVGSPLSLECTVEGTSNPNLYWYRQAAGRGLQLLFYSVGIGQISSEVPQNLSASRPQDRQFILSSKKLLLSDSGFYLCAIQNFANEKLFFGSGTQLSVL.

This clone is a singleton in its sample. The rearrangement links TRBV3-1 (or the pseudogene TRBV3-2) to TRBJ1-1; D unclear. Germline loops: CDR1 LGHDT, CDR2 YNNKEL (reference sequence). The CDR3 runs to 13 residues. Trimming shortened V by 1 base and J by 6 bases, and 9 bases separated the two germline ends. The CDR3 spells CASSQGAEAEAFF. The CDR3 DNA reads TGTGCCAGCAGCCAAGGGGCAGAGGCTGAAGCTTTCTTT.